There are a few counts of the clone carrying this TCR beta chain. Trimming removed 3 bases from V and 4 bases from J; junction bases left unmatched: 7. CDR1 and CDR2 from the germline V gene are SGHRS and YFSETQ. The CDR3 spans 14 residues. This sample stems from a study of blood T cell repertoires in COVID-19. Study-wide context: The United States, Italy and Spain provided the acute and convalescent COVID-19 samples. T cells, B-cell-depleted T cells, or PBMCs supplied cDNA or gDNA.

Sequenced by immunoSEQ multiplex PCR; TCRdb stores in-frame clones only, minus some. The table records about 240,000 clones, roughly 81% of them present only once. Sequenced input: peripheral blood. The sequence was obtained from a man aged 50-60 years with acute or convalescent COVID-19. The V gene is TRBV5-1, the J gene TRBJ2-7; 7 positions agree with TRBD1. The CDR3 sequence: CASSSTGLGYEQYF. DNA of the CDR3: TGCGCCAGCAGCTCGACAGGGCTGGGGTACGAGCAGTACTTC.